The present TCR beta chain was sequenced within a study of glioma-infiltrating T cells. This clonotype was picked up a small number of times. TCR alpha and beta CDR3 regions were amplified from RNA using iRepertoire nested multiplex PCR. TCRdb reprocessed the multiplex PCR reads with MiXCR, giving one entry per CDR3 protein. The table records 300,000 to 400,000 distinct CDR3 sequences, approximately 42% of them present only once. The CDR3 totals 14 residues. The J segment lost 8 bases and the V segment lost 7 bases, leaving 6 bases of the junction unmatched. Germline V gene sequence: CDR1 LNHDA, CDR2 SQIVND (reference sequence).

The sample was glioma tissue, nonneoplastic brain tissue, or PBMCs (not recorded which). This chain links TRBV19 with TRBJ2-1; 12 nucleotides match TRBD2. This TCR was sampled from a human donor with low-grade glioma or glioblastoma, undergoing nonglioma brain surgery, or in good health (not recorded which). This CDR3 is CASTTSGSGHEQFF. The CDR3 DNA sequence: TGTGCCAGTACGACTAGCGGGAGTGGTCATGAGCAGTTCTTC.